These T cell receptor beta chains were read from a single sample in a study of blood T cell repertoires in COVID-19. Sequencing used immunoSEQ multiplex PCR; TCRdb keeps in-frame clones, though not all of them. Of around 300,000 clones listed, almost 90% were seen once; the top ten hold 0.95% to 1.3%. The sequenced material came from peripheral blood. The receptors were gathered from a woman aged 40 to 50 with COVID-19, enrolled during active disease. CDR3s include the opening cysteine and the closing phenylalanine or tryptophan. Fields, in order: clone size, J gene, V gene, D gene, CDR3 DNA, CDR3 protein. D genes are given only for firm matches. Clone size is shown for a subset of rows, as once, few, many or a class of expanded clone.

size: -
J: TRBJ2-7
V: TRBV19
D: -
DNA: TGTGCCAGTAGCTACGACAGGCCCCAAAGCGAGCAGTACTTC
CDR3: CASSYDRPQSEQYF

size: -
J: TRBJ2-7
V: TRBV7-9
D: TRBD1
DNA: TGTGCCAGCAGCGCCCGGGACAGAACCTCCTACGAGCAGTACTTC
CDR3: CASSARDRTSYEQYF

size: -
J: TRBJ2-1
V: TRBV12-3/TRBV12-4
D: -
DNA: TGTGCCAGCAGCCGACTAAGCAGTGAGCAGTTCTTC
CDR3: CASSRLSSEQFF

size: -
J: TRBJ1-4
V: TRBV28
D: TRBD1
DNA: TGTGCCAGCAGTTCTCCCGGGACAGGGGGCGCGAAAGGTGAAAAACTGTTTTTT
CDR3: CASSSPGTGGAKGEKLFF

size: -
J: TRBJ2-3
V: TRBV29-1
D: TRBD2
DNA: TGCAGCGTTGGGGGAGGGGAAACAGATACGCAGTATTTT
CDR3: CSVGGGETDTQYF

size: -
J: TRBJ1-2
V: TRBV7-2
D: -
DNA: TGTGCCAGCAGCTTAAGGGGCAGTACTAACTATGGCTACACCTTC
CDR3: CASSLRGSTNYGYTF

size: once
J: TRBJ2-2
V: TRBV5-1
D: TRBD1
DNA: TGCGCCAGCAGCTGGATACAGGGGGCAATGGGGGAGCTGTTTTTT
CDR3: CASSWIQGAMGELFF

size: -
J: TRBJ2-1
V: TRBV2
D: TRBD2
DNA: TGTGCCAGCAGAGGGACTAGCGGGGAATACAATGAGCAGTTCTTC
CDR3: CASRGTSGEYNEQFF

size: -
J: TRBJ2-2
V: TRBV4-3
D: TRBD1
DNA: TGCGCCAGCAGCCAATCGGACAGGAGCACCGGGGAGCTGTTTTTT
CDR3: CASSQSDRSTGELFF

size: -
J: TRBJ1-6
V: TRBV5-8
D: -
DNA: TGTGCCAGCAGCTTGGGCCAGGGATACAGGTCACCCCTCCACTTT
CDR3: CASSLGQGYRSPLHF

size: -
J: TRBJ1-1
V: TRBV10-3
D: TRBD1
DNA: TGTGCCATCAGTGAGTCTCCCGGGACAGGGGACGAAGCTTTCTTT
CDR3: CAISESPGTGDEAFF

size: -
J: TRBJ1-6
V: TRBV7-8
D: TRBD1
DNA: TGTGCCAGCACCGATCGAGACAGGGTCACGATAACCTCACCCCTCCACTTT
CDR3: CASTDRDRVTITSPLHF

size: -
J: TRBJ1-1
V: TRBV3-1/TRBV3-2
D: -
DNA: TGTGCCAGCAGCCAAGCCGGACATTCAACCTTT
CDR3: CASSQAGHSTF

size: -
J: TRBJ2-7
V: TRBV20-1
D: TRBD1
DNA: TGCAGTGCTAGTGAGGTGACAGGGGGACTCTACGAGCAGTACTTC
CDR3: CSASEVTGGLYEQYF

size: -
J: TRBJ2-3
V: TRBV12-5
D: TRBD1
DNA: TGTGCTAGTGGTTTGGTACGAGACAGGGGGTCCTATACGCAGTATTTT
CDR3: CASGLVRDRGSYTQYF

size: -
J: TRBJ1-1
V: TRBV11-2
D: TRBD1
DNA: TGTGCCAGCAGCTTAGGGCTTCGAAGGGGGCTCCTTTTGAACACTGAAGCTTTCTTT
CDR3: CASSLGLRRGLLLNTEAFF

size: -
J: TRBJ1-3
V: TRBV3-1/TRBV3-2
D: TRBD1
DNA: TGTGCCAGCTTTGACAGGGAGAGGAACACCATATATTTT
CDR3: CASFDRERNTIYF

size: once
J: TRBJ1-6
V: TRBV28
D: TRBD1
DNA: TGTGCCAGCAGTCCGGTCCTGGGACAGGGGGTGAATTCACCCCTCCACTTT
CDR3: CASSPVLGQGVNSPLHF

size: -
J: TRBJ1-5
V: TRBV27
D: -
DNA: TGTGCCAGCAGGGGACTAATTAGCAATCAGCCCCAGCATTTT
CDR3: CASRGLISNQPQHF

size: -
J: TRBJ1-4
V: TRBV6-5
D: TRBD1
DNA: TGTGCCAGCAGTTACGCCAACAGGGGAAGAAATGAAAAACTGTTTTTT
CDR3: CASSYANRGRNEKLFF

size: -
J: TRBJ2-1
V: TRBV28
D: -
DNA: TGTGCCAGCAGCTCCCCCGCTAGCGCCGCGCCAGAGCAGTTCTTC
CDR3: CASSSPASAAPEQFF

size: -
J: TRBJ2-1
V: TRBV7-6
D: TRBD2
DNA: TGTGCCAGCAGCTTAGATCGAGCGGGAGGGGACAATGAGCAGTTCTTC
CDR3: CASSLDRAGGDNEQFF

size: -
J: TRBJ2-3
V: TRBV7-6
D: -
DNA: TGTGCCAGCAGCTTGGGGAGCGGAGCTACGCAGTATTTT
CDR3: CASSLGSGATQYF

size: medium-sized
J: TRBJ2-5
V: TRBV18
D: -
DNA: TGTGCCAGCTCACCAGATACACGGGTCGGAGAGACCCAGTACTTC
CDR3: CASSPDTRVGETQYF

size: -
J: TRBJ2-7
V: TRBV5-6
D: -
DNA: TGTGCCAGCAGCTTGCCGGACAGCTACGAGCAGTACTTC
CDR3: CASSLPDSYEQYF

size: few
J: TRBJ1-5
V: TRBV24-1
D: TRBD1
DNA: TGTGCCACCAGTGACCCCGGACAGGGTCCCAATCAGCCCCAGCATTTT
CDR3: CATSDPGQGPNQPQHF

size: -
J: TRBJ1-5
V: TRBV28
D: -
DNA: TGTGCCAGCAGTTTATGGACCGGAAGCGATAGTCGGCAGCCCCAGCATTTT
CDR3: CASSLWTGSDSRQPQHF

size: -
J: TRBJ1-4
V: TRBV7-2
D: TRBD1
DNA: TGTGCCAGCAGCTTCAAACAGGGGGGAGAAAAACTGTTTTTT
CDR3: CASSFKQGGEKLFF

size: -
J: TRBJ1-3
V: TRBV30
D: -
DNA: TGTGCCTGGAGAGCCGGAAACACCATATATTTT
CDR3: CAWRAGNTIYF

size: -
J: TRBJ1-5
V: TRBV19
D: -
DNA: TGTGCCAGCTCGGACAGCTATAGCAATCAGCCCCAGCATTTT
CDR3: CASSDSYSNQPQHF

size: few
J: TRBJ1-1
V: TRBV5-5
D: TRBD1
DNA: TGTGCCAGCAGCTTGCAGGGGGCGAGGAACACTGAAGCTTTCTTT
CDR3: CASSLQGARNTEAFF